This T cell receptor (beta chain) was observed in a study of cytomegalovirus exposure and HLA in healthy donors. Study-wide points: Later analysis identified several of the most significant clusters that appeared linked to common viral pathogens. V segments that were indistinguishable, TRBV6-2 and TRBV6-3 among them, were omitted from analysis. In a later analysis, CMV-associated beta chains were mostly HLA-associated, it appeared.

The PCR ran on 60 Vbeta and 13 Jbeta primers. TCRdb keeps only in-frame clones here, not all; method: immunoSEQ multiplex PCR. This table holds some 180,000 clones, almost 75% found once. Concerning this clone itself: Its antigen is unknown.

The germline V gene has CDR1 SGHTA and CDR2 FQGTGA. This CDR3 has 14 residues. V gave up 5 bases and J gave up 10 bases; unmatched junction bases: 7. Those who donated were healthy bone marrow donors. J is TRBJ2-1 and V is TRBV7-3; TRBD1 aligns across 11 bases. This receptor was identified in a woman in her late teens or twenties in good health and CMV-seropositive. Sequencing was performed on PBMCs. The CDR3 nucleotides are TGTGCCAGCAGCCCTGGACAGGGGGCAGGGGAGCAGTTCTTC. Translated, it gives CASSPGQGAGEQFF.